A selection of T cell receptor beta chains follows, all from one sample in a study of T-cell memory formation after mild COVID-19. From the 5' RACE reads, TCRdb called clonotypes with MiXCR, one entry per CDR3 protein. Here the sample spans 200,000 to 250,000 distinct CDR3 sequences, approximately 15% being singletons. Sequenced sample: PBMCs or a T cell subset sorted from them (not recorded which). These receptors came from an adult woman who had mild COVID-19 (a few samples of this study predate the infection). Cell type and time point are not known. CDR3s include the opening cysteine and the closing phenylalanine or tryptophan. Each record gives: clone size, D gene, J gene, V gene, CDR3 DNA, CDR3 protein. The D gene is left open where the match is weak. Size is stated for part of the rows, as once, few or many counts, or as a class when the clone is expanded.

abundance: few; d_gene: -; j_gene: TRBJ2-5; v_gene: TRBV12-3/TRBV12-4; CDR3nt: TGTGCCAGCAGTTTATCTGCGGACCAAGAGACCCAGTACTTC; CDR3aa: CASSLSADQETQYF
abundance: -; d_gene: TRBD2; j_gene: TRBJ2-3; v_gene: TRBV19; CDR3nt: TGTGCCAGTAGTATGGAGAGACTAGCGGGAGGTCGATCCGCAGATACGCAGTATTTT; CDR3aa: CASSMERLAGGRSADTQYF
abundance: few; d_gene: -; j_gene: TRBJ2-3; v_gene: TRBV2; CDR3nt: TGTGCCAGCAGTTATTCTACAGATACGCAGTATTTT; CDR3aa: CASSYSTDTQYF
abundance: few; d_gene: TRBD1; j_gene: TRBJ1-2; v_gene: TRBV5-1; CDR3nt: TGCGCCAGCAAGGGGTGGCAGGGGGAAGGCTACACCTTC; CDR3aa: CASKGWQGEGYTF
abundance: -; d_gene: -; j_gene: TRBJ2-1; v_gene: TRBV20-1; CDR3nt: TGCAGTGCACGCAGGGGCCTACTCAATGAGCAGTTCTTC; CDR3aa: CSARRGLLNEQFF
abundance: -; d_gene: -; j_gene: TRBJ1-3; v_gene: TRBV15; CDR3nt: TGTGCCACCAGCAGATCAACAGGCAAGGGAAACACCATATATTTT; CDR3aa: CATSRSTGKGNTIYF
abundance: -; d_gene: -; j_gene: TRBJ2-1; v_gene: TRBV11-3; CDR3nt: TGTGCCAGCAGCTTAGAAAGCCTCGGTGAGCAGTTCTTC; CDR3aa: CASSLESLGEQFF
abundance: few; d_gene: -; j_gene: TRBJ1-1; v_gene: TRBV6-6; CDR3nt: TGTGCCAGCAGTTACGCGGGGGGCACTGAAGCTTTCTTT; CDR3aa: CASSYAGGTEAFF
abundance: -; d_gene: -; j_gene: TRBJ1-1; v_gene: TRBV5-1; CDR3nt: TGCGCCAGCAGCTTGGCCGTGGGGCGCGGCACTGAAGCTTTCTTT; CDR3aa: CASSLAVGRGTEAFF
abundance: many; d_gene: TRBD1; j_gene: TRBJ2-2; v_gene: TRBV7-9; CDR3nt: TGTGCCAGCAGCTTAGTGTGGTTCGGGACAGCGTTCACCGGGGAGCTGTTTTTT; CDR3aa: CASSLVWFGTAFTGELFF
abundance: -; d_gene: -; j_gene: TRBJ1-2; v_gene: TRBV20-1; CDR3nt: TGCAGTGCTAGCGGAGCTAACTATGGCTACACCTTC; CDR3aa: CSASGANYGYTF
abundance: few; d_gene: -; j_gene: TRBJ2-1; v_gene: TRBV7-2; CDR3nt: TGTGCCAGCAGCTTACCCGCCTCCAGAGGAATCTTTTTCTTC; CDR3aa: CASSLPASRGIFFF
abundance: -; d_gene: -; j_gene: TRBJ2-7; v_gene: TRBV10-3; CDR3nt: TGTGCCATCGGAGGGGCGGGATACTACGAGCAGTACTTC; CDR3aa: CAIGGAGYYEQYF
abundance: -; d_gene: TRBD2; j_gene: TRBJ2-7; v_gene: TRBV12-3/TRBV12-4; CDR3nt: TGTGCCAGCACCCCGGGACTAGCGGGCGAGCAGTACTTC; CDR3aa: CASTPGLAGEQYF
abundance: few; d_gene: -; j_gene: TRBJ2-1; v_gene: TRBV24-1; CDR3nt: TGTGCCACCAGTGAGATCTCCTCCTACAATGAGCAGTTCTTC; CDR3aa: CATSEISSYNEQFF
abundance: many; d_gene: -; j_gene: TRBJ2-3; v_gene: TRBV12-3/TRBV12-4; CDR3nt: TGTGCCAGCAGTTTCAGTGATACGCAGTATTTT; CDR3aa: CASSFSDTQYF